The 11 T cell receptor beta chains listed next were all sequenced from one sample in a study of T cell responses to AZD1222 COVID-19 vaccine. Some clones are missing from TCRdb's copy, which holds only in-frame ones; the method was immunoSEQ multiplex PCR. Of about 140,000 clones detected, 92% appear once; the ten largest clones hold approximately 3.8%. The input for sequencing was peripheral blood, taken 28 days after the second AZD1222 dose. Every receptor here comes from an adult who received the AZD1222 COVID-19 vaccine.

The chain recombines TRBV28 with TRBJ2-3, with 8 positions matching TRBD2. The CDR3 sequence is 16 residues long. J gave up 8 bases and V 2 bases, and 12 bases lay outside the gene matches. Germline V gene data show CDR1 as MDHEN and CDR2 as SYDVKM. CDR3 amino acids: CASSLNGGVSGSTQYF. CDR3 DNA sequence: TGTGCCAGCAGTTTAAACGGGGGGGTCTCAGGTTCTACGCAGTATTTT.

This sequence joins TRBV2 and TRBJ1-6; TRBD1 aligns across 9 bases. J was trimmed by 7 bases and V by 6 bases; bases with no gene match: 10. In germline, CDR1 is SNHLY, CDR2 FYNNEI. This CDR3 comprises 16 residues. Here the CDR3 reads CASRAGTGMANSPLHF. DNA for the CDR3: TGTGCCAGCAGAGCCGGGACAGGGATGGCAAATTCACCCCTCCACTTT.

The chain combines TRBV10-2 with TRBJ2-7; tentative D call: TRBD1 (5 bases). The CDR3 totals 13 residues. Between the trimmed V and J ends, which lost 3 bases and 3 bases, there was a span of 9 bases. Looked up from germline, CDR1 is WSHSY and CDR2 is SAAADI. CDR3 sequence: CASSDRANYEQYF. The CDR3 bases are TGCGCCAGCAGTGACAGGGCGAACTACGAGCAGTACTTC.

V usage is TRBV7-2 and J usage is TRBJ1-1; a possible D gene is TRBD1 (5 bases). Trimming took off 0 bases at V and 6 bases at J, with 8 bases between the two ends. CDR1 is SGHTA, CDR2 FQGNSA, per germline. The CDR3 is 13 residues long. The CDR3 loop reads CASSLARGSEAFF. In nucleotides, the CDR3 is TGTGCCAGCAGCTTAGCAAGGGGCTCTGAAGCTTTCTTT. Full variable domain (missing parts from reference TRBV7-2 and TRBJ1-1): GAGVSQSPSNKVTEKGKDVELRCDPISGHTALYWYRQSLGQGLEFLIYFQGNSAPDKSGLPSDRFSAERTGGSVSTLTIQRTQQEDSAVYLCASSLARGSEAFFGQGTRLTVV.

The count of this clone is one. The V call is TRBV9, the J call TRBJ2-5; no reliable D call. This CDR3 is built from 14 residues. V lost 0 bases and J lost 5, with 11 bases in between. Germline values: CDR1 SGDLS, CDR2 YYNGEE. The CDR3, as DNA: TGTGCCAGCAGCGTAGAACCTATCGGGGAGACCCAGTACTTC. Protein product: CASSVEPIGETQYF.

The gene calls are TRBV11-2 and TRBJ2-1; D uncertain. The V gene lost 1 base and the J gene lost 7 bases, with 14 bases spanning the gap. Looked up from germline, CDR1 is SGHAT and CDR2 is FQNNGV. The CDR3 runs 15 residues. CDR3 sequence (DNA): TGTGCCAGCAGCTTAGCCCTCCCCGGTCGGAATGAGCAGTTCTTC. Residues: CASSLALPGRNEQFF.

This clone has just a few counts. The J gene is TRBJ1-2, the V gene TRBV24-1; D is unclear. This CDR3 comprises 15 residues. Germline V gene data show CDR1 as KGHDR and CDR2 as SFDVKD. Trimming took 2 bases from V and 3 from J, leaving 12 bases between them. CDR3 loop: CATSDSGLGYYGYTF. Here the CDR3 DNA reads TGTGCCACCAGTGATTCAGGTTTAGGGTACTATGGCTACACCTTC.

The chain joins TRBV28 to TRBJ2-1; TRBD2 is a possible D gene (5 bases). The length of the CDR3 is 13 residues. Per germline, CDR1 MDHEN and CDR2 SYDVKM. Trimming left V 7 bases short and J 1 base short, with 8 bases between. CDR3 residues: CASKRTSYNEQFF. In DNA form, the CDR3 reads TGTGCCAGCAAGCGGACTTCCTACAATGAGCAGTTCTTC.

The chain recombines TRBV28 with TRBJ2-4; D could derive from TRBD1 or TRBD2 (6 bases each). Germline V lookup: CDR1 MDHEN, CDR2 SYDVKM. The CDR3 contains 15 residues. V lost 8 bases and J lost 10, with 24 bases in between. CDR3: CASAVGGARGYIQYF. The CDR3 DNA is TGTGCCAGCGCAGTCGGGGGCGCGAGGGGGTATATTCAGTACTTC.

The chain uses TRBV28 and TRBJ1-3; 7 bases fit TRBD1. This CDR3 is 17 amino acids long. Germline CDR1 and CDR2: MDHEN and SYDVKM. Losses at the gene ends were 1 base for V and 0 bases for J; bases not matched to a gene: 6. The CDR3 nucleotides read TGTGCCAGCAGTTTATCGGGACAGCTTTTCTCTGGAAACACCATATATTTT. Translating it yields CASSLSGQLFSGNTIYF.

The V gene is TRBV28, the J gene TRBJ1-1, with D possibly TRBD1 on 6 matching bases. The CDR3 length is 13 residues. From germline, CDR1 is MDHEN and CDR2 SYDVKM. The V and J ends lost 5 bases and 2 bases respectively, with 9 bases between them. For the CDR3, the DNA is TGTGCCAGCAGTCGGACAGAAAACACTGAAGCTTTCTTT. Translated: CASSRTENTEAFF.